This T cell receptor (beta chain) was retrieved from a study of beta chain features in type 1 diabetes. In this sample, this clone turned up a few times. Expressed TCRB transcripts were sequenced because the isolated RNA had all been reverse transcribed beforehand. Sequencing was performed with immunoSEQ multiplex PCR; in TCRdb, only in-frame clones are kept and a portion is missing. This table holds around 400,000 clones, 10% to 15% found once. The CDR3 spans 18 residues. Trimming removed 4 bases from V and 1 base from J, with 22 bases in between. The germline V gene has CDR1 SGDLS and CDR2 YYNGEE. The clonotype comes from a man aged 18 to 29 in good health. The sequencing sample was made of naive CD4+ T cells from blood. This sequence joins TRBV9 and TRBJ2-3, with a possible D match to TRBD2 (5 bases). CDR3 protein: CASSRGILDFLGTDTQYF. The CDR3 nucleotides read TGTGCCAGCAGCCGAGGGATACTAGACTTTTTGGGCACAGATACGCAGTATTTT. The entire variable domain, with the rest obtained from reference TRBV9 and TRBJ2-3, is as follows: DSGVTQTPKHLITATGQRVTLRCSPRSGDLSVYWYQQSLDQGLQFLIQYYNGEERAKGNILERFSAQQFPDLHSELNLSSLELGDSALYFCASSRGILDFLGTDTQYFGPGTRLTVL.